This T cell receptor beta chain was retrieved from a study of OX40 agonist ivuxolimab in advanced cancers. Study-wide context: Ivuxolimab, which targeted the costimulatory receptor OX40 (CD134), was an agonistic, fully human IgG2 monoclonal antibody. The paper covers the monotherapy dose-escalation part of the phase I ivuxolimab trial, which included N = 52 patients. Prior anti-PD-1, anti-PD-L1 or anti-CTLA-4 therapy was permitted, and 35% to 40% of dose-escalation patients had received checkpoint inhibitors. Intravenous ivuxolimab was administered to patients every 2 weeks at six dose levels: 0.01, 0.1, 0.3, 1.5, 3 and 10 mg/kg. Peripheral TCRbeta sequencing aimed to test whether ivuxolimab altered TCR sequence diversity and caused clonal T-cell expansion. The dose-escalation cohort was roughly 83% male with a mean age of about 60 years, ranging from roughly 20 to 80. Three dose-escalation patients achieved partial responses, one with hepatocellular carcinoma and two with cutaneous melanoma. Of the roughly 51 patients in dose escalation, about 20 had hepatocellular carcinoma, about 15 had melanoma, 9 had renal cell carcinoma and 9 had head and neck cancer.

V is clipped by 5 bases and J by 0 bases, and the sequence between their germline boundaries is 13 bases long. Including cysteine and phenylalanine, the CDR3 has 15 amino acids. Of all the DNA, just the CDR3 is kept, 45 bases in frame from base 1. Looking up the germline V gene (reference sequence) yields CDR1 SEHNR and CDR2 FQNEAQ. With respect to this clone: What antigen it recognizes has not been identified. No base quality values were provided; no much bigger clone lies one nucleotide off.

The trial excluded patients who had a history of autoimmune disease or were on systemic immunosuppression. Peripheral blood for TCR sequencing was drawn from every dose cohort at baseline, at cycle 4 day 1 and at cycle 7 day 1. The samples were taken from a phase I, first-in-human, multicenter, open-label dose-escalation trial of ivuxolimab. Adults with locally advanced or metastatic head and neck squamous cell, hepatocellular, melanoma or renal cell carcinoma were enrolled in the trial. Before TCR sequencing, CD4+ T cells and CD8+ T cells were sorted from peripheral blood as separate populations. To sequence the TCRbeta CDR3 region, genomic DNA was isolated from the sorted cells. The immunoSEQ Assay was used for sequencing of TCRbeta CDR3 regions. TCRdb took this table from immuneACCESS and kept in-frame rearrangements with V and J called. Such tables lack part of the clones; where checked against another copy, unresolved V genes explain under half of the gap, and the rest is unexplained. The sample table shows more than 55,000 clones, and 85% to 95% are seen once. Around an eighth of the sample comes from the top ten.

What the work shows at the level of the full study, not this receptor alone: In the 0.1-3.0 mg/kg groups, partial responders had among the lowest normalized peripheral clonal expansion, particularly in CD8+ T cells. The antigen specificity of the clonally expanded peripheral T cells was not determined. After ivuxolimab, more expanded clones were found on average in CD8+ T cells than in CD4+ T cells. At doses of 0.1 to 3.0 mg/kg, clonal expansion of both CD4+ and CD8+ blood T cells was observed from baseline to week 6. Low levels of normalized T-cell clonal expansion were also seen in some patients who did not respond.

Here the sequenced sample was CD4+ or CD8+ T cells sorted from blood, taken in a trial of the OX40 agonist ivuxolimab. Here the chain combines TRBV7-9 and TRBJ1-1; the D gene is possibly TRBD1, with 5 bases matching. This receptor was obtained from an adult with an advanced solid tumor such as melanoma, head and neck, liver or kidney cancer. The CDR3 protein: CASSLGQTMNTEAFF. In nucleotides, the sequence is TGTGCCAGCAGCCTTGGACAAACGATGAACACTGAAGCTTTCTTT.